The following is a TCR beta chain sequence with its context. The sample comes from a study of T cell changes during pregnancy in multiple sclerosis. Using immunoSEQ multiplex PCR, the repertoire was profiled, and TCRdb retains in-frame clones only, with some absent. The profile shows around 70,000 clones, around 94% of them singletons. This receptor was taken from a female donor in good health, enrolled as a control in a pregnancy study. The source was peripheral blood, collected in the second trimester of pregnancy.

The CDR3 region is CAISESLAGGPNTGELFF. The CDR3 nucleotides read TGTGCCATCAGTGAGTCGCTAGCGGGGGGTCCGAACACCGGGGAGCTGTTTTTT. This chain connects TRBV10-3 to TRBJ2-2; 11 nucleotides line up with TRBD2. The CDR3 is 18 residues long. CDR1 is ENHRY and CDR2 is SYGVKD in the germline V gene. V lost 0 bases and J lost 0; bases outside the gene matches: 3.